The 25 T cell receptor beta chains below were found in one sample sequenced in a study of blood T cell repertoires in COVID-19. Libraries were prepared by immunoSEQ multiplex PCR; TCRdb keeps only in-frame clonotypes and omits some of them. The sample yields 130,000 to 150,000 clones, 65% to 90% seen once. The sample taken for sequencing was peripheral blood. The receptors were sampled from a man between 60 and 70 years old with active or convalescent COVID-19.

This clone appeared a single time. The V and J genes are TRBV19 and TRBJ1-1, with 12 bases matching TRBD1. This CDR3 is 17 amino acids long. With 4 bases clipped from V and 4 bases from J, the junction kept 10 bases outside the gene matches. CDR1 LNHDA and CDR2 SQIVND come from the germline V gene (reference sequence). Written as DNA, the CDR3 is TGTGCCAGTAGTAGACCGGGACAGGGGGCGGCTGGCACTGAAGCTTTCTTT. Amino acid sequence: CASSRPGQGAAGTEAFF.

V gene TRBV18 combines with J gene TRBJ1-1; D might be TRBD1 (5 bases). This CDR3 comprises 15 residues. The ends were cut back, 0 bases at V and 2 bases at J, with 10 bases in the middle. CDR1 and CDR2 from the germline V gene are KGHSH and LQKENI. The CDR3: CASSPPAGRNTEAFF. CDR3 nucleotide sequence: TGTGCCAGCTCACCACCGGCAGGGCGTAACACTGAAGCTTTCTTT.

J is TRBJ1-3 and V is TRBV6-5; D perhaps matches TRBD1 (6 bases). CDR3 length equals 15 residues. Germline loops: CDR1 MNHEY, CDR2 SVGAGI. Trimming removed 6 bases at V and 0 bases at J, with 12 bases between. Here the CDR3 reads CASSSQGSSGNTIYF. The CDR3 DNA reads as TGTGCCAGCAGCTCACAGGGTAGCTCTGGAAACACCATATATTTT.

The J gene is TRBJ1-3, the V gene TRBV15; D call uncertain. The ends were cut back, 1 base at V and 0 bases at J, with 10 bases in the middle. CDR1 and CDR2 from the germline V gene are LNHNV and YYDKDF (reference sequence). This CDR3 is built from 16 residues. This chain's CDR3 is CATSRGGRASGNTIYF. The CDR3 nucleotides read TGTGCCACCAGCAGAGGAGGCAGAGCCTCTGGAAACACCATATATTTT.

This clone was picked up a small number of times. The DNA of the CDR3 is TGTGCCAGCCGAAGGGGGCCTGGAAACACCATATATTTT. Translated: CASRRGPGNTIYF. The V and J genes are TRBV28 and TRBJ1-3; 7 bases line up with TRBD1. With 8 bases clipped from V and 2 bases from J, the junction kept 3 bases outside the gene matches. The CDR3 is made up of 13 amino acids. Germline values: CDR1 MDHEN, CDR2 SYDVKM.

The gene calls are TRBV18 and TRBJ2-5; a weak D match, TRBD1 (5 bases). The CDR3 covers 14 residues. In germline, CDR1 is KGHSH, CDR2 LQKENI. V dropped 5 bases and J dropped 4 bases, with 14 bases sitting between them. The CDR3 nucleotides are TGTGCCAGCTCAGAACAGGACGGGTCAGAGACCCAGTACTTC. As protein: CASSEQDGSETQYF.

The CDR3 DNA sequence: TGTGCCAGCAGAAATGGGGGGGGGAGTCAGCCCCAGCATTTT. Residues: CASRNGGGSQPQHF. The chain employs TRBV6-5 and TRBJ1-5, with D tentatively TRBD1 (5 bases). Germline CDR1 reads MNHEY; CDR2 reads SVGAGI. The CDR3 extends over 14 amino acids. The V and J ends lost 6 bases and 6 bases respectively, with 15 bases between them.

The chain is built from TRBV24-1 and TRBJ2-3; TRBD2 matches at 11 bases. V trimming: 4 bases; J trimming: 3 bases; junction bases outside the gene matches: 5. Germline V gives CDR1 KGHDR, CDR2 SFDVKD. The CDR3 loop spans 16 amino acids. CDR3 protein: CATSDSGTSGTDTQYF. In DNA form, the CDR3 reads TGTGCCACCAGTGACTCCGGGACTAGCGGAACAGATACGCAGTATTTT.

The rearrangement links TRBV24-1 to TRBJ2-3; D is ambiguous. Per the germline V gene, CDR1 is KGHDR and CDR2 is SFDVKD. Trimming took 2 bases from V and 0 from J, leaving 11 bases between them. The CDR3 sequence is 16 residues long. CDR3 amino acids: CATSDYDTISTDTQYF. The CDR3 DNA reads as TGTGCCACCAGTGATTATGACACCATCAGCACAGATACGCAGTATTTT.

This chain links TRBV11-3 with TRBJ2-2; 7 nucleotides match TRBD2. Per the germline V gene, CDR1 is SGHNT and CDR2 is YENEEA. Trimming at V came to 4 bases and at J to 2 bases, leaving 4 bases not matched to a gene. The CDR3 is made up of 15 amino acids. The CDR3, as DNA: TGTGCCAGCAGCTCTCGGGGGGTAAACACCGGGGAGCTGTTTTTT. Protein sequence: CASSSRGVNTGELFF.

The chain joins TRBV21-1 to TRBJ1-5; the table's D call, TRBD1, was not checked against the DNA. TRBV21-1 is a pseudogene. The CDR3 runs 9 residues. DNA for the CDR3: TGTGCCACATATCAGCCCCAGCATTTT. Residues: CATYQPQHF.

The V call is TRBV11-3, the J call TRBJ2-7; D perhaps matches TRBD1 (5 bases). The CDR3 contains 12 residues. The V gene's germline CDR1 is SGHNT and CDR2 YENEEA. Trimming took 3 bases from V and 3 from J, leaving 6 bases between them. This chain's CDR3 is CASSLQGYEQYF. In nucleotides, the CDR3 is TGTGCCAGCAGCTTGCAGGGCTACGAGCAGTACTTC.

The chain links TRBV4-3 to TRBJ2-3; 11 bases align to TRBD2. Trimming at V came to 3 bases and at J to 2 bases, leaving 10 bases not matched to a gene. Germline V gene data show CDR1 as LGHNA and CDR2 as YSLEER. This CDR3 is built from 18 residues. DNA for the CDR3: TGCGCCAGCAGCCATGGGGTCGTAGCGGGAGGGACCACAGATACGCAGTATTTT. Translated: CASSHGVVAGGTTDTQYF.

In DNA, the CDR3 is TGTGCCAGCAGTGAACCTGGCGGGGAAAAACTGTTTTTT. Protein product: CASSEPGGEKLFF. The gene calls are TRBV2 and TRBJ1-4, with D hard to call. CDR1 is SNHLY, CDR2 FYNNEI, per germline. This CDR3 region has 13 residues. The V end was cut by 2 bases, the J end by 8 bases, with 9 bases between. Based on the CDR3 plus reference TRBV2 and TRBJ1-4, the full variable domain is EPEVTQTPSHQVTQMGQEVILRCVPISNHLYFYWYRQILGQKVEFLVSFYNNEISEKSEIFDDQFSVERPDGSNFTLKIRSTKLEDSAMYFCASSEPGGEKLFFGSGTQLSVL.

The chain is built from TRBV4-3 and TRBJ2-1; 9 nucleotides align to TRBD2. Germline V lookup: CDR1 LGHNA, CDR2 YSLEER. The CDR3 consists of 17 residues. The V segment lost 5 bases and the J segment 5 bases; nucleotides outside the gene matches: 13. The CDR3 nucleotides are TGCGCCAGCAGCGAAGCGCCCTTGCTAGCGGGAAACAATGAGCAGTTCTTC. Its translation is CASSEAPLLAGNNEQFF.

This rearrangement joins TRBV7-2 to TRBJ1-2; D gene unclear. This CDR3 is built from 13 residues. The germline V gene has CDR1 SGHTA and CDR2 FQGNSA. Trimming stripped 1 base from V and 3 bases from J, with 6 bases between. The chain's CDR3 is CASSLVQDYGYTF. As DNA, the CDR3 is TGTGCCAGCAGCTTAGTTCAGGACTATGGCTACACCTTC.

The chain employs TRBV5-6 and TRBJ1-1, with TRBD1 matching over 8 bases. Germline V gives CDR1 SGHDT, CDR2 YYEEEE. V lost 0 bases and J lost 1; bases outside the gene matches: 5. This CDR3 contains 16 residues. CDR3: CASSLGQGIGNTEAFF. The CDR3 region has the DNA TGTGCCAGCAGCTTGGGACAGGGGATAGGGAACACTGAAGCTTTCTTT.

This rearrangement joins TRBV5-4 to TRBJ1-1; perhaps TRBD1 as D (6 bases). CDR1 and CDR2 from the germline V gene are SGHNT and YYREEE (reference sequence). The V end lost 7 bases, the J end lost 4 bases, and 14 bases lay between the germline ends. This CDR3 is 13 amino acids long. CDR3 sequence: CASAKQGGTEAFF. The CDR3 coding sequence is TGTGCCAGCGCCAAACAGGGTGGCACTGAAGCTTTCTTT.

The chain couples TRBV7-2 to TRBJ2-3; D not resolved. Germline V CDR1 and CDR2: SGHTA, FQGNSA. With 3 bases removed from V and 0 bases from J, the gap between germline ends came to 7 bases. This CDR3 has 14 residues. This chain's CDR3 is CASSFGHSTDTQYF. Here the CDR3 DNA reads TGTGCCAGCAGCTTTGGGCATAGCACAGATACGCAGTATTTT.

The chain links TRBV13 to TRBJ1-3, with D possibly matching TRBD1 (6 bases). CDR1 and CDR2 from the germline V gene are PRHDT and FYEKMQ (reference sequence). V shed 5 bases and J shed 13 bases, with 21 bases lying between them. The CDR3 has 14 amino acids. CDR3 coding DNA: TGTGCCAGCAGCCGCCAGGAGACAGGACCCCTAATATATTTT. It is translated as CASSRQETGPLIYF.

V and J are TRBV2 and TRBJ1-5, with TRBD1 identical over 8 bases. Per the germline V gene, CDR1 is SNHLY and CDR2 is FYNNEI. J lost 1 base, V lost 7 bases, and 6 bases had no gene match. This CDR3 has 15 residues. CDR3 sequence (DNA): TGTGCCAGCAATAGAGACAGGGGAAGCAATCAGCCCCAGCATTTT. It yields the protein CASNRDRGSNQPQHF. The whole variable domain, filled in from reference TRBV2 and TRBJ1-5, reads EPEVTQTPSHQVTQMGQEVILRCVPISNHLYFYWYRQILGQKVEFLVSFYNNEISEKSEIFDDQFSVERPDGSNFTLKIRSTKLEDSAMYFCASNRDRGSNQPQHFGDGTRLSIL.

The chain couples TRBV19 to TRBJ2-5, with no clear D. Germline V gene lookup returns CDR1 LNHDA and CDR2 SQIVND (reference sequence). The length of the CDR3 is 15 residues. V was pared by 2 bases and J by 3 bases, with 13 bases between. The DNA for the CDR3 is TGTGCCAGTAGTATATCCGGGTGGAATAAAGAGACCCAGTACTTC. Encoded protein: CASSISGWNKETQYF.

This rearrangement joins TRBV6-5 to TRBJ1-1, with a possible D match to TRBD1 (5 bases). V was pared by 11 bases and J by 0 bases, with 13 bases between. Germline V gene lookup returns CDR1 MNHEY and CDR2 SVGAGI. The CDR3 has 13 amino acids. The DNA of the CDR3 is TGTGCCCCCCTAGGGGTTTTGAACACTGAAGCTTTCTTT. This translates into CAPLGVLNTEAFF.

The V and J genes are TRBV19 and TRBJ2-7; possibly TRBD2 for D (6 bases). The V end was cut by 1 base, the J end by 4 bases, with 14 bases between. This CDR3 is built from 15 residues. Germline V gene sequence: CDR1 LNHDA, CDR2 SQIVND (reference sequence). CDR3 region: CASSIALAGPYEQYV. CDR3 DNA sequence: TGTGCCAGTAGTATAGCTTTGGCGGGACCTTACGAGCAGTACGTC.

The CDR3 bases are TGTGCCAGCAGCGTAGGGGTTAGCGGGAGGCCCCTCTCCTACAATGAGCAGTTCTTC. It specifies CASSVGVSGRPLSYNEQFF. The V call is TRBV9, the J call TRBJ2-1; 10 bases are a match to TRBD2. CDR3 length: 19 amino acids. V gave up 0 bases and J gave up 0 bases; unmatched junction bases: 9. Germline lookup yields CDR1 SGDLS and CDR2 YYNGEE.